This T cell receptor beta chain was retrieved from a study of metastatic and nonmetastatic thyroid tumors. The CDR3 runs 17 residues. V lost 0 bases and J lost 7, with 19 bases in between. Germline V gives CDR1 ENHRY, CDR2 SYGVKD. Not a single patient had been given any form of treatment at any point before undergoing thyroid surgery. Original analysis: In papillary thyroid cancer, a distant-metastasis classifier was built using CDR3 differences across clinicopathological groups. With MiXCR, TCRdb called clones anew from the PCR reads. These V and J calls originate from TCRdb's pipeline instead of the authors' own analysis. The repertoire holds fewer than 35,000 clones, with about a tenth as singletons. This clone has more than one count but fewer than ten.

This TCR was sampled from a female donor with papillary thyroid cancer or a benign thyroid nodule (not recorded which). Some clones in this sample may be carry-over from other donors' samples. This rearrangement joins TRBV10-3 to TRBJ2-1, with unresolved D. The sequencing input was blood. Here the CDR3 DNA reads TGTGCCATCAGTGAGTCGAAGGGTCAGTTCATGAAGAATGAGCAGTTCTTC. This encodes CAISESKGQFMKNEQFF.